Below are 26 T cell receptor beta chains sequenced from a single sample in a study of cytomegalovirus exposure and HLA in healthy donors. PCR employed 60 Vbeta and 13 Jbeta primers. This table comes from immunoSEQ multiplex PCR, and its TCRdb copy is limited to in-frame clones, with some not included. The data contain some 200,000 clones, more than 65% of them seen just once; the ten biggest clones take up about 2.6%. The sample taken for sequencing was PBMCs. The receptors were sampled from a female donor in good health and CMV-seronegative.

The chain couples TRBV9 to TRBJ2-2; possibly TRBD2 for D (7 bases). This CDR3 has 16 amino acids. The V gene lost 5 bases and the J gene lost 5 bases, with 19 bases spanning the gap. CDR1 SGDLS and CDR2 YYNGEE come from the germline V gene. The CDR3 reads CASRGAGGGGTGELFF. In nucleotides, the CDR3 is TGTGCCAGCAGAGGGGCCGGAGGGGGGGGGACCGGGGAGCTGTTTTTT. The complete variable domain, with remaining parts taken from reference TRBV9 and TRBJ2-2, reads DSGVTQTPKHLITATGQRVTLRCSPRSGDLSVYWYQQSLDQGLQFLIQYYNGEERAKGNILERFSAQQFPDLHSELNLSSLELGDSALYFCASRGAGGGGTGELFFGEGSRLTVL.

The chain joins TRBV6-5 to TRBJ1-4, with 10 positions matching TRBD1. The CDR3 is 14 residues long. J gave up 6 bases and V 8 bases, and 6 bases lay outside the gene matches. CDR1 is MNHEY, CDR2 SVGAGI, per germline. The CDR3 is CASHKTGGDEKLFF. The CDR3 region has the DNA TGTGCCAGCCACAAGACAGGGGGCGATGAAAAACTGTTTTTT.

In this sample, this clone turned up a few times. CDR3 in DNA: TGTGCCAGCTCACCTGCGACAGGGTTTGGCGAGCAGTACTTC. It codes for CASSPATGFGEQYF. The chain employs TRBV18 and TRBJ2-7, with TRBD1 matching 7 bases. The J segment lost 6 bases and the V segment lost 3 bases, leaving 8 bases of the junction unmatched. CDR3 length: 14 amino acids. The germline V gene encodes CDR1 KGHSH and CDR2 LQKENI.

The chain has TRBV15 and TRBJ2-7, with D possibly being TRBD1 (6 bases). The V and J ends lost 1 base and 3 bases respectively, with 19 bases between them. This CDR3 region has 17 residues. Germline values: CDR1 LNHNV, CDR2 YYDKDF (reference sequence). CDR3 sequence (DNA): TGTGCCACCAGCAGAGTCGTGGGAGCCTTACAGGGCTACGAGCAGTACTTC. It is translated as CATSRVVGALQGYEQYF.

This sequence joins TRBV19 and TRBJ2-5; possible D gene TRBD1, 5 bases. This CDR3 region has 14 residues. Germline-derived CDR1 and CDR2 are LNHDA and SQIVND (reference sequence). Trimming shortened V by 3 bases and J by 3 bases, and 11 bases separated the two germline ends. In nucleotides, the CDR3 is TGTGCCAGTAGTATCCTCGACAGCAAAGAGACCCAGTACTTC. Translation: CASSILDSKETQYF.

The chain recombines TRBV5-6 with TRBJ2-7; TRBD2 matches at 7 bases. Looked up from germline, CDR1 is SGHDT and CDR2 is YYEEEE. The CDR3 length is 13 residues. V shed 2 bases, J shed 9 bases, and the junction held 8 bases outside the gene matches. This CDR3 is CASSFQSRGLQYF. The CDR3 DNA sequence: TGTGCCAGCAGCTTCCAATCGCGGGGGTTGCAGTACTTC.

J is TRBJ1-1 and V is TRBV30; D gene uncertain. The V and J ends lost 0 bases and 6 bases respectively, with 14 bases between them. The CDR3 extends over 14 amino acids. Germline V gene lookup returns CDR1 GTSNPN and CDR2 SVGIG (reference sequence). The CDR3 DNA follows: TGTGCCTGGAGTGTACGAGCCGGACTCCCTGAAGCTTTCTTT. It yields the protein CAWSVRAGLPEAFF.

This clone was observed a handful of times. The chain has TRBV27 and TRBJ1-4, with D perhaps matching TRBD1 (6 bases). CDR1 is MNHEY and CDR2 is SMNVEV in the germline V gene (reference sequence). The CDR3 sequence is 13 residues long. Trimming took 5 bases from V and 4 from J, leaving 8 bases between them. The CDR3 reads CASSRTVNEKLFF. Here the CDR3 DNA reads TGTGCCAGCAGTCGGACAGTTAATGAAAAACTGTTTTTT.

On this clone: The sample contains more than one DNA sequence encoding this CDR3. The chain has TRBV11-2 and TRBJ2-7; 9 bases match TRBD2. The CDR3 extends over 17 amino acids. Germline V CDR1 and CDR2: SGHAT, FQNNGV. V lost 1 base and J lost 5; bases outside the gene matches: 12. The CDR3 coding sequence is TGTGCCAGCAGCTTAGGAGCGGGGGGCCCCTTAGGCGACGAGCAGTACTTC. This sequence encodes CASSLGAGGPLGDEQYF.

This chain links TRBV5-5 with TRBJ2-1; TRBD2 matches at 14 bases. V shed 3 bases and J 2 bases; nucleotides not matched to a gene: 1. Germline V gives CDR1 SGHKS, CDR2 YYEKEE (reference sequence). This CDR3 contains 16 residues. This chain's CDR3 is CASSWGLAGAYNEQFF. The CDR3 DNA reads as TGTGCCAGCAGCTGGGGACTAGCGGGAGCCTACAATGAGCAGTTCTTC.

The V call is TRBV19, the J call TRBJ1-1; weak D call: TRBD1 (6 bases). The V end was cut by 1 base, the J end by 1 base, with 7 bases between. The CDR3 runs to 14 residues. Germline V lookup: CDR1 LNHDA, CDR2 SQIVND (reference sequence). CDR3 sequence (DNA): TGTGCCAGTAGTATAGCAGGGGCGAACACTGAAGCTTTCTTT. This translates into CASSIAGANTEAFF.

This clone appeared a single time. The V call is TRBV30, the J call TRBJ1-5, with D possibly being TRBD1 (6 bases). Trimming removed 3 bases at V and 3 bases at J, with 12 bases between. The germline CDR1 and CDR2 sequences are GTSNPN and SVGIG (reference sequence). There are 14 residues in the CDR3. This chain's CDR3 is CAWRQGHDNQPQHF. CDR3 coding DNA: TGTGCCTGGAGACAGGGTCATGACAATCAGCCCCAGCATTTT.

The V gene is TRBV6-6, the J gene TRBJ2-7, with D hard to call. The ends were cut back, 6 bases at V and 3 bases at J, with 15 bases in the middle. The CDR3 length is 14 residues. Germline V gene sequence: CDR1 MNHNY, CDR2 SVGAGI (reference sequence). The CDR3 loop reads CASRLEELGYEQYF. CDR3 in DNA: TGTGCCAGCAGGCTCGAGGAGTTGGGCTACGAGCAGTACTTC.

The chain recombines TRBV11-2 with TRBJ2-1, with TRBD2 identical over 11 bases. This CDR3 is 15 amino acids long. V trimming: 6 bases; J trimming: 2 bases; junction bases outside the gene matches: 3. CDR1 SGHAT and CDR2 FQNNGV come from the germline V gene. The CDR3 reads CASRSGLAAYNEQFF. The CDR3, as DNA: TGTGCCAGCAGGTCGGGACTAGCGGCCTACAATGAGCAGTTCTTC.

The CDR3: CASSLIAYNEQFF. The CDR3 nucleotides are TGTGCCAGCAGCTTGATAGCTTACAATGAGCAGTTCTTC. This chain links TRBV5-4 with TRBJ2-1; no definite D call. CDR1 and CDR2 from the germline V gene are SGHNT and YYREEE (reference sequence). V lost 1 base and J 4 bases, leaving 6 bases between the germline ends. The CDR3 totals 13 residues.

The rearrangement links TRBV11-2 to TRBJ2-7; D is possibly TRBD2 (6 bases). This CDR3 comprises 18 residues. V gave up 1 base and J gave up 2 bases, with 21 bases separating them. Germline-derived CDR1 and CDR2 are SGHAT and FQNNGV. The CDR3 region has the DNA TGTGCCAGCAGCTTAGCGCCGCCGGGGAGCGGGTATGCCTACGAGCAGTACTTC. This translates into CASSLAPPGSGYAYEQYF.

This clone showed up just a few times. The junction departs from germline at one end; a sequencing error may be responsible. This chain uses TRBV7-9 with TRBJ2-5, with D possibly matching TRBD2 (6 bases). There are 15 residues in the CDR3. CDR1 and CDR2 (germline): SEHNR, FQNEAQ (reference sequence). In DNA form, the CDR3 reads TGTTCCAGCAGCTTATGGGGCGGCGGGGAGGAGACCCAGTACTTC. Translation gives CSSSLWGGGEETQYF. Full variable domain (missing parts from reference TRBV7-9 and TRBJ2-5): DTGVSQNPRHKITKRGQNVTFRCDPISEHNRLYWYRQTLGQGPEFLTYFQNEAQLEKSRLLSDRFSAERPKGSFSTLEIQRTEQGDSAMYLCSSSLWGGGEETQYFGPGTRLLVL.

The rearrangement joins TRBV5-1 to TRBJ2-4, with D maybe TRBD1 (6 bases). The CDR3 is 14 amino acids. Germline-derived CDR1 and CDR2 are SGHRS and YFSETQ. Trimming shortened V by 2 bases and J by 5 bases, and 11 bases separated the two germline ends. CDR3 nucleotide sequence: TGCGCCAGCAGCTTCTGGGGGCTCGAAAACATTCAGTACTTC. As protein: CASSFWGLENIQYF. Full variable domain (missing parts from reference TRBV5-1 and TRBJ2-4): KAGVTQTPRYLIKTRGQQVTLSCSPISGHRSVSWYQQTPGQGLQFLFEYFSETQRNKGNFPGRFSGRQFSNSRSEMNVSTLELGDSALYLCASSFWGLENIQYFGAGTRLSVL.

The chain joins TRBV30 to TRBJ1-1; D is possibly TRBD1 (6 bases). Germline loops: CDR1 GTSNPN, CDR2 SVGIG (reference sequence). Trimming pared 4 bases from V and 0 bases from J, leaving 9 bases between. The CDR3 is 13 residues long. CDR3 sequence reads: CAWMDSLNTEAFF. The CDR3 DNA sequence: TGTGCCTGGATGGACAGCTTGAACACTGAAGCTTTCTTT.

For the CDR3, the DNA is TGTGCCAGCAGCCAACTAGAGAGCGGATACACAGATACGCAGTATTTT. It codes for CASSQLESGYTDTQYF. The rearrangement uses TRBV4-2 and TRBJ2-3, with D possibly matching TRBD2 (5 bases). The CDR3 loop spans 16 amino acids. The germline CDR1 and CDR2 sequences are LGHNA and YNFKEQ. V lost 2 bases to trimming and J lost 2 bases, with 14 bases between them.

This clone came up once. The chain employs TRBV7-9 and TRBJ2-1, with 7 bases that match TRBD2. Germline loops: CDR1 SEHNR, CDR2 FQNEAQ (reference sequence). There are 14 residues in the CDR3. With V trimmed by 5 bases and J by 4 bases, 5 bases remained unmatched. The CDR3, as DNA: TGTGCCAGCAGCGGGTGGCGGGGGTACAATGAGCAGTTCTTC. Protein: CASSGWRGYNEQFF.

The chain recombines TRBV25-1 with TRBJ2-5; perhaps TRBD2 as D (5 bases). V shed 5 bases and J shed 4 bases, with 8 bases lying between them. CDR3 length equals 12 residues. CDR1 is MGHDK, CDR2 SYGVNS, per germline. CDR3 in DNA: TGTGCCAGCAGTACTAGTGTAGAGACCCAGTACTTC. This sequence encodes CASSTSVETQYF.

The gene calls are TRBV6-5 and TRBJ2-7, with 11 nucleotides matching TRBD2. Unmatched junction bases numbered 12, after V lost 8 bases and J lost 6 bases. The CDR3 extends over 15 amino acids. The germline V gene encodes CDR1 MNHEY and CDR2 SVGAGI. CDR3 sequence reads: CASGLSGLAGGEQYF. The CDR3, as DNA: TGTGCCAGCGGGCTCTCAGGCCTAGCGGGAGGCGAGCAGTACTTC.

This chain uses TRBV2 with TRBJ1-1, with 11 bases lining up with TRBD1. In germline, CDR1 is SNHLY, CDR2 FYNNEI. Trimming removed 3 bases from V and 4 bases from J; junction bases left unmatched: 1. This CDR3 has 14 amino acids. The CDR3, as DNA: TGTGCCAGCAGTGACGGACAGGGGGCCACTGAAGCTTTCTTT. Residues: CASSDGQGATEAFF.

The chain uses TRBV18 and TRBJ2-2; D is unresolved. V was pared by 2 bases and J by 5 bases, with 6 bases between. Germline V gene lookup returns CDR1 KGHSH and CDR2 LQKENI. The CDR3 runs 13 residues. The CDR3 protein is CASSPAETGELFF. Written as DNA, the CDR3 is TGTGCCAGCTCACCAGCGGAAACCGGGGAGCTGTTTTTT.

This rearrangement joins TRBV2 to TRBJ2-5; 9 positions match TRBD1. The V and J ends lost 7 bases and 5 bases, in that order; junction bases with no gene match: 8. The CDR3 totals 14 residues. Germline V gene data show CDR1 as SNHLY and CDR2 as FYNNEI. This chain's CDR3 is CASTRDRARETQYF. The CDR3 DNA reads as TGTGCCAGCACCCGGGACAGGGCGAGGGAGACCCAGTACTTC.